The source of this TCR beta chain is a study of blood T cells in healthy people across ages (dated by TCRdb to 2014 to 2015). At the level of the whole study: In model experiments, template switching captured roughly one uniquely barcoded TCR beta cDNA molecule for every two T cells. Age-related changes in TCR beta repertoire diversity were measured in the study by deep sequencing normalized with unique cDNA molecular identifiers. Four age groups were formed from the donors: young (average approximately 15 years), middle-aged (approximately 39), aged (about 62) and long-lived (about 80). Donors of different ages were randomly distributed across sequencing lanes to avoid experimental bias. Using the same blood draw, the study looked at two additional independent replicas of 1 million unique cDNA reads for two donors, one aged 18 to 30 and the other aged 80 or older. Findings and caveats that apply to the study as a whole: The long-lived group showed more naive CD4+ T cells, fewer expanded clones and increased TCR diversity than the aged group, suggesting age selection. As age increased, observed TCR beta diversity per million T cells dropped in a roughly linear way, and a significant reduction was already evident by age 40. Estimates of total diversity from one million sequenced T cells were regarded as lower bounds and underestimates. Donor CMV infection status was unknown, potentially confounding age-related changes in expanded clonotypes. The percentage of naive T cells measured by flow cytometry correlated strongly with observed TCR beta diversity. Conclusive comparison of naive and antigen-experienced compartments was prevented by the profiling of bulk unsorted PBMCs.

The library was produced with 5' RACE. The sequencer was an Illumina HiSeq 2500. A second about 7 to 11 cycle PCR used a sample-barcoded 5' primer and a J-beta primer mix. A template-switch 5' adaptor carrying 12 random nucleotides introduced a unique molecular identifier onto each TCR beta cDNA molecule. At least 2.5 million CDR3-containing paired-end reads were obtained from each sample. First-strand cDNA was synthesized from all RNA with the Mint cDNA synthesis kit, primed by a TRBC-specific oligonucleotide. Following uracil-DNA glycosylase treatment, all cDNA underwent a first 18-cycle PCR with the universal primers M1SS and BC2_uni_R. As for the authors' bioinformatics: Each sample was normalized by randomly selecting 1 million high-quality reads, each carrying a distinct molecular identifier. Reads sharing molecular identifiers were discarded rather than binned into consensus sequences. MiTCR, run with a Q25 quality threshold and the strictest error-elimination algorithm, handled CDR3 identification, clonotype clustering and error correction. Lower-bound total TCR beta diversity was estimated with a nonparametric unseen species model using Euler transformation. TCRdb ran its own pipeline on the public reads, namely fastp trimming at Q25 and MiXCR clone calling, and kept in-frame beta chains. All rows with the same CDR3 protein become a single entry with the most common DNA and genes. The V and J calls were not made by the authors but by TCRdb's processing. The sample table lists fewer than 800,000 distinct CDR3 sequences, about 30% of them with a count of one. The ten largest make up approximately 15% of the sample.

Donors were approximately 42 systemically healthy Caucasian individuals from Russia aged roughly 6 to 100 years. Each donor gave ten milliliters of peripheral blood, drawn into EDTA-treated Vacutainer tubes. Ficoll-Paque density-gradient centrifugation was used to isolate PBMCs, with at least 6.5 million per sample. Trizol reagent was used to extract total RNA from PBMCs, with at least 5 micrograms per sample. Naive CD45RAhigh/CD27high T cell percentages were measured by flow cytometry on a PBMC aliquot from every donor. Only a few counts were recorded for this clonotype. It has no known antigen specificity. Base qualities were left out, and no much larger clone turns up one base away. The trim is 10 bases for V and 11 bases for J, with a gap of 29 bases between the germline ends. From its cysteine to its phenylalanine, the CDR3 spans 15 amino acids. Of the read, only the CDR3 DNA is kept; its 45 bases are in frame from base 1. CDR1 and CDR2 (MRHNA, SNTAGT) derive from the germline V gene.

This TCR derives from an elderly woman in good health. Donor details come from another sample of the same person, matched by shared clones. The chain employs TRBV6-4 and TRBJ2-5; a tentative D call is TRBD1 (5 bases match). The source material was blood. The nucleotide sequence reads as follows: TGTGCCACACGTGGGGCCATGTACCTGTACAATGAGCAGTACTTC. Translated, it gives CATRGAMYLYNEQYF.